The T cell receptor beta chain under discussion was sequenced for a study of T cell responses to AZD1222 COVID-19 vaccine. Comment on this clone: As yet, its antigen is unknown.

Study observations and caveats: Donors skewed white British and female; clonal diversity was possibly underestimated. Baseline testing showed seropositivity in only a handful of AZD1222 recipients. Spike-specific TCR breadth and depth grew following two AZD1222 doses.

Clones were sequenced by immunoSEQ multiplex PCR, and TCRdb holds only the in-frame ones, with some missing. The top ten hold 3.2% of the sample, which has about 150,000 clones, roughly 90% seen once. The V segment lost 5 bases and the J segment 1 base; nucleotides outside the gene matches: 4. CDR1 is LNHDA, CDR2 SQIVND, per germline (reference sequence). This CDR3 comprises 15 residues. The V and J genes are TRBV19 and TRBJ2-7; 11 bases are a match to TRBD2. The sequences come from peripheral blood, collected 28 days after the second AZD1222 dose. The TCR was taken from an adult who received the AZD1222 COVID-19 vaccine. CDR3 loop: CASSSLAGVSYEQYF. CDR3 nucleotide sequence: TGTGCCAGTAGTTCACTAGCGGGAGTATCCTACGAGCAGTACTTC.